The 21 T cell receptor beta chains presented below share a single source sample, sequenced in a study of identifying expanded T cells in peripheral blood. The repertoire was sequenced with immunoSEQ multiplex PCR; TCRdb's copy has only in-frame clones and lacks some. There are about 86,000 clones in the sample; 88% occur only once, and approximately 5.4% lies in the top ten. What was sequenced was blood. The source is a person between 18 and 75 years old in good health.

This chain joins TRBV5-1 and TRBJ1-4; a weak D match, TRBD1 (5 bases). The CDR3 runs 16 residues. V was trimmed by 0 bases and J by 4 bases, leaving 13 bases between them. Germline CDR1 and CDR2: SGHRS and YFSETQ. Here the CDR3 DNA reads TGCGCCAGCAGCTTGGAGGGGCGGCGGGGTAATGAAAAACTGTTTTTT. Protein product: CASSLEGRRGNEKLFF.

The V and J genes are TRBV5-6 and TRBJ1-1, with D possibly matching TRBD1 (5 bases). The CDR3 consists of 15 residues. In germline, CDR1 is SGHDT, CDR2 YYEEEE. V lost 0 bases and J 3 bases, leaving 12 bases between the germline ends. DNA of the CDR3: TGTGCCAGCAGCTTGGTTAGAGTCAGGGACACTGAAGCTTTCTTT. Translating it yields CASSLVRVRDTEAFF.

V and J are TRBV18 and TRBJ2-6; 9 bases fit TRBD1. V lost 5 bases, J lost 1 base, and 12 bases stayed unmatched. The germline V gene encodes CDR1 KGHSH and CDR2 LQKENI. This CDR3 is built from 19 residues. This chain's CDR3 is CASSSVGTGPISGANVLTF. The CDR3 region has the DNA TGTGCCAGCTCATCAGTGGGGACAGGGCCAATATCTGGGGCCAACGTCCTGACTTTC.

The V call is TRBV7-9, the J call TRBJ2-3; 15 bases are a match to TRBD2. The CDR3 totals 19 residues. V lost 1 base, J lost 0 bases, and 5 bases stayed unmatched. Germline lookup yields CDR1 SEHNR and CDR2 FQNEAQ (reference sequence). CDR3 residues: CASSLDGTSGGTSTDTQYF. The CDR3 nucleotides read TGTGCCAGCAGCTTAGATGGGACTAGCGGGGGGACTAGCACAGATACGCAGTATTTT.

In its sample, this clone was seen a few times. V usage is TRBV2 and J usage is TRBJ2-7, with 7 bases that match TRBD2. CDR1 SNHLY and CDR2 FYNNEI come from the germline V gene. The ends lost 5 bases at V and 3 bases at J; junction bases unmatched: 1. The CDR3 runs to 12 residues. CDR3 region: CASSREGYEQYF. As DNA, the CDR3 is TGTGCCAGCAGTAGGGAGGGCTACGAGCAGTACTTC.

The rearrangement uses TRBV7-3 and TRBJ2-3, with 10 bases that match TRBD2. The V gene end was trimmed by 5 bases and the J gene end by 1 base; junction bases not matched to a gene: 6. CDR3 length: 16 amino acids. CDR1 is SGHTA and CDR2 is FQGTGA in the germline V gene. CDR3 nucleotides: TGTGCCAGCAGCCCACTCGGGACTAGCGGCACAGATACGCAGTATTTT. It is translated as CASSPLGTSGTDTQYF.

There are a few counts of this clone. The chain carries TRBV7-9 and TRBJ1-1; TRBD1 is a possible D gene (5 bases). Per germline, CDR1 SEHNR and CDR2 FQNEAQ (reference sequence). CDR3 length: 15 residues. V gave up 4 bases and J gave up 1 base, with 13 bases separating them. CDR3 nucleotides: TGTGCCAGCAGCTCCCGTGGAGGGGCGAACACTGAAGCTTTCTTT. Translated: CASSSRGGANTEAFF.

The chain has TRBV7-9 and TRBJ1-4; D is uncertain. Germline V gene data show CDR1 as SEHNR and CDR2 as FQNEAQ (reference sequence). Deletions cut 5 bases from V and 4 bases from J, with 17 bases between. The CDR3 has 16 residues. The CDR3 region is CASSPLRQDYNEKLFF. The CDR3 bases are TGTGCCAGCAGCCCCCTCCGGCAGGACTATAATGAAAAACTGTTTTTT.

This chain links TRBV29-1 with TRBJ2-2; 7 bases line up with TRBD1. Trimming removed 5 bases from V and 5 bases from J; junction bases left unmatched: 5. The CDR3 contains 13 residues. Germline V gives CDR1 SQVTM, CDR2 ANQGSEA. CDR3 sequence reads: CSVKGAVTGELFF. CDR3 DNA sequence: TGCAGCGTTAAGGGGGCTGTGACCGGGGAGCTGTTTTTT.

The gene calls are TRBV18 and TRBJ2-1, with TRBD2 identical over 12 bases. CDR3 length: 18 residues. From germline, CDR1 is KGHSH and CDR2 LQKENI. The J segment lost 6 bases and the V segment lost 5 bases, leaving 14 bases of the junction unmatched. The CDR3 DNA is TGTGCCAGCTCAAAGACTAGCGGGGGTGTCGAGGGACGCAATGAGCAGTTCTTC. This encodes CASSKTSGGVEGRNEQFF.

Points on this clone: An end of the junction differs from the germline gene, which may be a read error. The chain recombines TRBV9 with TRBJ2-1; perhaps TRBD1 as D (6 bases). The CDR3 loop spans 15 amino acids. Germline CDR1 SGDLS, CDR2 YYNGEE. In nucleotides, the CDR3 is TGTGCCAGCAGCGAGGGACATGGGGTCCACAATCAGCAGTTCTTC. Translating gives CASSEGHGVHNQQFF.

V and J are TRBV27 and TRBJ2-7; no clear D gene. The length of the CDR3 is 13 residues. The germline V gene has CDR1 MNHEY and CDR2 SMNVEV (reference sequence). V was shortened by 4 bases and J by 3 bases, with 10 bases between the two germline ends. In DNA, the CDR3 is TGTGCCAGCAGTTCAGTGGGCTACTACGAGCAGTACTTC. It is translated as CASSSVGYYEQYF.

The rearrangement joins TRBV5-8 to TRBJ2-1; TRBD2 might be the D (5 bases). CDR1 is SGHTS, CDR2 YDEGEE, per germline. V lost 1 base, J lost 4 bases, and 15 bases lay in between. The CDR3 covers 16 residues. The CDR3 loop is CASSLFSSGGYNEQFF. The CDR3 DNA reads TGTGCCAGCAGCTTGTTTTCCAGCGGAGGATACAATGAGCAGTTCTTC.

V and J are TRBV15 and TRBJ1-2; weak D call: TRBD1 (5 bases). CDR3 length: 18 residues. Trimming took off 0 bases at V and 2 bases at J, with 19 bases between the two ends. The V gene's germline CDR1 is LNHNV and CDR2 YYDKDF (reference sequence). CDR3 sequence: CATSRDSGRASMNYGYTF. The CDR3 nucleotides read TGTGCCACCAGCAGAGATTCAGGCAGGGCCTCTATGAACTATGGCTACACCTTC.

This chain connects TRBV28 to TRBJ1-2; 9 bases are a match to TRBD1. The V and J ends lost 6 bases and 4 bases, in that order; junction bases with no gene match: 15. This CDR3 contains 17 residues. In germline, CDR1 is MDHEN, CDR2 SYDVKM. CDR3 region: CASSPRPGTGLLYGYTF. The CDR3 DNA sequence: TGTGCCAGCAGCCCCCGACCGGGGACAGGGCTCCTCTATGGCTACACCTTC.

V and J are TRBV15 and TRBJ1-1; D call uncertain. The V end lost 4 bases, the J end lost 4 bases, and 10 bases lay between the germline ends. The germline gives CDR1 LNHNV, CDR2 YYDKDF (reference sequence). The CDR3 is 13 residues long. The CDR3 sequence: CATSTRLVTEAFF. The CDR3 DNA is TGTGCCACCAGCACGAGATTAGTCACTGAAGCTTTCTTT.

V and J are TRBV18 and TRBJ2-6; 13 nucleotides match TRBD2. The germline V gene has CDR1 KGHSH and CDR2 LQKENI. CDR3 length: 21 residues. Unmatched junction bases numbered 12, after V lost 2 bases and J lost 2 bases. The CDR3 reads CASSPEPLLLAGGTGANVLTF. The CDR3, as DNA: TGTGCCAGCTCACCAGAACCCCTCCTACTAGCGGGAGGGACTGGGGCCAACGTCCTGACTTTC.

V and J are TRBV18 and TRBJ2-1; D remains unclear. Germline loops: CDR1 KGHSH, CDR2 LQKENI. Trimming shortened V by 0 bases and J by 6 bases, and 9 bases separated the two germline ends. There are 14 residues in the CDR3. The CDR3 region is CASSPPFWPNEQFF. CDR3 DNA: TGTGCCAGCTCACCACCTTTCTGGCCCAATGAGCAGTTCTTC.

This sequence joins TRBV5-4 and TRBJ2-2; a weak D match, TRBD2 (5 bases). The ends were cut back, 4 bases at V and 4 bases at J, with 23 bases in the middle. The CDR3 runs 18 residues. Looked up from germline, CDR1 is SGHNT and CDR2 is YYREEE (reference sequence). Here the CDR3 reads CASSPAGMAAAATGELFF. CDR3 bases: TGTGCCAGCAGCCCCGCCGGGATGGCGGCAGCTGCCACCGGGGAGCTGTTTTTT. The variable domain in full, with the rest retrieved from reference TRBV5-4 and TRBJ2-2, is ETGVTQSPTHLIKTRGQQVTLRCSSQSGHNTVSWYQQALGQGPQFIFQYYREEENGRGNFPPRFSGLQFPNYSSELNVNALELDDSALYLCASSPAGMAAAATGELFFGEGSRLTVL.

The V and J genes are TRBV7-8 and TRBJ1-1; D uncertain. Trimming took off 2 bases at V and 2 bases at J, with 6 bases between the two ends. The CDR3 is made up of 13 amino acids. Germline loops: CDR1 SGHVS, CDR2 FQNEAQ. The CDR3 sequence is CASSLNKNTEAFF. The CDR3 DNA is TGTGCCAGCAGCTTAAACAAAAACACTGAAGCTTTCTTT.

This rearrangement joins TRBV9 to TRBJ1-2; D is possibly TRBD1 (5 bases). The CDR3 length is 14 residues. Germline-derived CDR1 and CDR2 are SGDLS and YYNGEE. The germline V and J ends were trimmed by 6 bases and 5 bases, with 17 bases remaining between them. CDR3 residues: CASNKAGVGYGYTF. The CDR3 nucleotides read TGTGCCAGCAACAAAGCGGGGGTCGGGTATGGCTACACCTTC.